The 25 T cell receptor beta chains presented below share a single source sample, sequenced in a study of T cells in Graves' hyperthyroidism and ophthalmopathy. It was RNA transcripts that yielded the amplified TCR beta CDR3 regions. The primer set for the first-round RT-PCR of the TCR CDR3 was HTBI. TCRdb re-analysed the multiplex PCR reads in MiXCR, keeping a single row per CDR3 protein. The sample contains approximately 870,000 distinct CDR3 sequences, 38% of which appear only once. Sequenced input: blood. The receptor source for this set is a young man with Graves' hyperthyroidism.

Ten or more counts support this clonotype. The V and J genes are TRBV7-2 and TRBJ2-7, with a weak D call TRBD1 (6 bases). Trimming stripped 2 bases from V and 3 bases from J, with 14 bases between. CDR1 and CDR2 (germline): SGHTA, FQGNSA. The CDR3 runs 15 residues. For the CDR3, the DNA is TGTGCCAGCAGCTTATCGGCAGGGGCCGTCTACGAGCAGTACTTC. This encodes CASSLSAGAVYEQYF. The full variable domain, rest sourced from reference TRBV7-2 and TRBJ2-7, is GAGVSQSPSNKVTEKGKDVELRCDPISGHTALYWYRQSLGQGLEFLIYFQGNSAPDKSGLPSDRFSAERTGGSVSTLTIQRTQQEDSAVYLCASSLSAGAVYEQYFGPGTRLTVT.

The genes are TRBV25-1 and TRBJ2-5, with 10 bases fitting TRBD2. After removal of 10 bases from V and 5 bases from J, the junction contained 13 bases not matched to a gene. The CDR3 consists of 15 residues. The germline V gene encodes CDR1 MGHDK and CDR2 SYGVNS. The CDR3 DNA reads TGTGCCACTCAAAGCGGGAGGGCCGAGTTCGAGACCCAGTACTTC. It encodes CATQSGRAEFETQYF.

This chain connects TRBV10-3 to TRBJ1-3; 9 positions match TRBD1. V shed 6 bases, J shed 4 bases, and the junction held 4 bases outside the gene matches. Germline CDR1 ENHRY, CDR2 SYGVKD. The CDR3 spans 14 residues. The CDR3 here is CAIRAGQGGNTIYF. CDR3 sequence (DNA): TGTGCCATCAGGGCCGGACAGGGGGGAAACACCATATATTTT.

V is TRBV15 and J is TRBJ1-1, with a tentative D call TRBD1 (5 bases). V was shortened by 0 bases and J by 7 bases, with 9 bases between the two germline ends. This CDR3 contains 13 residues. Germline V lookup: CDR1 LNHNV, CDR2 YYDKDF (reference sequence). The CDR3 is CATSRDVGDEAFF. The CDR3 bases are TGTGCCACCAGCAGAGATGTGGGGGATGAAGCTTTCTTT.

With regard to this clonotype: This could be a read error, since a much larger clone is one nucleotide away. The rearrangement links TRBV19 to TRBJ1-1; D gene unclear. Per germline, CDR1 LNHDA and CDR2 SQIVND (reference sequence). Trimming pared 5 bases from V and 4 bases from J, leaving 17 bases between. The CDR3 runs to 15 residues. The CDR3 bases are TGTGCCAGTAGTCCCAAGCGTCCCTGGCCCACTGAAGCTTTCTTT. Protein: CASSPKRPWPTEAFF. The whole variable domain, filled in from reference TRBV19 and TRBJ1-1, reads DGGITQSPKYLFRKEGQNVTLSCEQNLNHDAMYWYRQDPGQGLRLIYYSQIVNDFQKGDIAEGYSVSREKKESFPLTVTSAQKNPTAFYLCASSPKRPWPTEAFFGQGTRLTVV.

The V call is TRBV24-1, the J call TRBJ2-3; unclear D gene. Trimming shortened V by 4 bases and J by 4 bases, and 5 bases separated the two germline ends. The CDR3 is made up of 12 amino acids. Germline assignment: CDR1 KGHDR and CDR2 SFDVKD. The chain's CDR3 is CATSELADTQYF. The CDR3 nucleotides are TGTGCCACCAGTGAGCTCGCAGATACGCAGTATTTT.

The table lists this clonotype with a few counts. The rearrangement uses TRBV5-1 and TRBJ2-7, with 12 bases that match TRBD2. The length of the CDR3 is 15 residues. V was pared by 4 bases and J by 3 bases, with 5 bases of the junction left unmatched. Per germline, CDR1 SGHRS and CDR2 YFSETQ. CDR3 sequence: CASSETSGSRYEQYF. Here the CDR3 DNA reads TGCGCCAGCAGCGAGACTAGCGGGAGCCGCTACGAGCAGTACTTC.

There are many counts of this clonotype. The chain has TRBV2 and TRBJ2-7; D possibly corresponds to TRBD1 (6 bases). The ends were cut back, 10 bases at V and 2 bases at J, with 12 bases in the middle. This CDR3 is 12 amino acids long. Looked up from germline, CDR1 is SNHLY and CDR2 is FYNNEI. The CDR3 region has the DNA TGTGCCATTACGACAGGCGCCTACGAGCAGTACTTC. This encodes CAITTGAYEQYF.

This clonotype was found many times. The chain is built from TRBV20-1 and TRBJ1-1; D not certain. This CDR3 region has 13 residues. Trimming shortened V by 3 bases and J by 0 bases, and 8 bases separated the two germline ends. The germline CDR1 and CDR2 sequences are DFQATT and SNEGSKA (reference sequence). DNA of the CDR3: TGCAGTGCTAGCGGGATAATGAACACTGAAGCTTTCTTT. Encoded protein: CSASGIMNTEAFF.

This clonotype was counted only a few times. Here the CDR3 DNA reads TGCAGTGCCACCCGACAGGGCTCCTATAATTCACCCCTCCACTTT. Translation: CSATRQGSYNSPLHF. The genes are TRBV20-1 and TRBJ1-6; TRBD1 agrees at 7 bases. The CDR3 totals 15 residues. Germline values: CDR1 DFQATT, CDR2 SNEGSKA (reference sequence). J was trimmed by 0 bases and V by 6 bases; bases with no gene match: 5.

V and J are TRBV6-5 and TRBJ1-4; TRBD1 is a possible D gene (6 bases). The CDR3 totals 15 residues. Germline values: CDR1 MNHEY, CDR2 SVGAGI. V lost 4 bases and J 6 bases, leaving 15 bases between the germline ends. The CDR3 DNA reads as TGTGCCAGCAGTTGGGGGGGGAGGGGGGATGAAAAACTGTTTTTT. As protein: CASSWGGRGDEKLFF.

Note on this clonotype: Possible read error: a much larger clone is one base away. This sequence joins TRBV9 and TRBJ1-5; TRBD1 might be the D (6 bases). Trimming stripped 1 base from V and 3 bases from J, with 11 bases between. The CDR3 has 15 amino acids. Germline values: CDR1 SGDLS, CDR2 YYNGEE. CDR3 sequence (DNA): TGTGCCAGCAGCGTATCCGGGGGGCCCAATCAGCCCCAGCATTTT. Amino acids: CASSVSGGPNQPQHF.

The gene calls are TRBV9 and TRBJ2-7; TRBD2 matches 7 bases. Per germline, CDR1 SGDLS and CDR2 YYNGEE. Trimming at V came to 4 bases and at J to 1 base, leaving 11 bases not matched to a gene. There are 16 residues in the CDR3. CDR3 bases: TGTGCCAGCAGCCAAGATGCAGCTAGCGGATCCTACGAGCAGTACTTC. It encodes CASSQDAASGSYEQYF.

The chain couples TRBV19 to TRBJ2-1; D gene unclear. Per germline, CDR1 LNHDA and CDR2 SQIVND (reference sequence). The CDR3 is 15 amino acids. Trimming stripped 3 bases from V and 0 bases from J, with 9 bases between. CDR3 bases: TGTGCCAGTAGTATTTTTGGTAACTCCTACAATGAGCAGTTCTTC. Its protein is CASSIFGNSYNEQFF.

J is TRBJ1-3 and V is TRBV9; tentatively, D is TRBD1 (5 bases). CDR1 and CDR2 from the germline V gene are SGDLS and YYNGEE. The CDR3 covers 17 residues. Trimming took off 4 bases at V and 2 bases at J, with 19 bases between the two ends. The CDR3 loop reads CASSPWGVEPPGNTIYF. The DNA for the CDR3 is TGTGCCAGCAGCCCCTGGGGCGTCGAGCCACCTGGAAACACCATATATTTT.

The J gene is TRBJ2-7, the V gene TRBV2, with TRBD1 identical over 7 bases. Trimming at V came to 6 bases and at J to 7 bases, leaving 6 bases not matched to a gene. Germline CDR1 reads SNHLY; CDR2 reads FYNNEI. There are 12 residues in the CDR3. CDR3 sequence: CASRDDRVEQYF. In DNA, the CDR3 is TGTGCCAGCAGAGATGACAGGGTAGAGCAGTACTTC.

This clonotype came up many times. The chain has TRBV6-5 and TRBJ1-5; D may be TRBD1 (5 bases). Germline-derived CDR1 and CDR2 are MNHEY and SVGAGI. The ends were cut back, 6 bases at V and 4 bases at J, with 10 bases in the middle. The CDR3 is made up of 13 amino acids. CDR3 amino acids: CASSSTGNQPQHF. Here the CDR3 DNA reads TGTGCCAGCAGCTCCACAGGAAATCAGCCCCAGCATTTT.

This chain connects TRBV13 to TRBJ2-7, with 11 positions matching TRBD2. The CDR3 spans 16 residues. V shed 5 bases, J shed 4 bases, and the junction held 10 bases outside the gene matches. The germline V gene has CDR1 PRHDT and CDR2 FYEKMQ (reference sequence). CDR3 coding DNA: TGTGCCAGCAGCCCTAGCACTAGCGGGAGCTGGTACGAGCAGTACTTC. Its protein product is CASSPSTSGSWYEQYF.

The CDR3 protein is CSAQDRVVYEQYF. Written as DNA, the CDR3 is TGCAGCGCCCAGGACAGGGTGGTGTACGAGCAGTACTTC. This chain uses TRBV29-1 with TRBJ2-7; 8 nucleotides line up with TRBD1. Germline values: CDR1 SQVTM, CDR2 ANQGSEA. Trimming cost V 7 bases and J 4 bases; bases outside gene matches: 9. CDR3 length: 13 amino acids.

V gene TRBV29-1 combines with J gene TRBJ1-4; tentative D call: TRBD1 (5 bases). This CDR3 has 13 residues. Looked up from germline, CDR1 is SQVTM and CDR2 is ANQGSEA. V lost 8 bases, J lost 3 bases, and 13 bases lay in between. This CDR3 is CSWGDAANEKLFF. The DNA for the CDR3 is TGCAGCTGGGGGGACGCGGCTAATGAAAAACTGTTTTTT. Supplemented by reference TRBV29-1 and TRBJ1-4, the full variable domain reads SAVISQKPSRDICQRGTSLTIQCQVDSQVTMMFWYRQQPGQSLTLIATANQGSEATYESGFVIDKFPISRPNLTFSTLTVSNMSPEDSSIYLCSWGDAANEKLFFGSGTQLSVL.

The rearrangement joins TRBV5-8 to TRBJ2-2; tentative D call: TRBD1 (5 bases). Germline V gene data show CDR1 as SGHTS and CDR2 as YDEGEE. Trimming took off 1 base at V and 4 bases at J, with 8 bases between the two ends. The CDR3 has 14 residues. The CDR3 region is CASSLLQGTGELFF. In nucleotides, the CDR3 is TGTGCCAGCAGCTTGCTCCAGGGCACCGGGGAGCTGTTTTTT.

The V call is TRBV9, the J call TRBJ2-2; tentatively, D is TRBD2 (5 bases). The V and J ends lost 5 bases and 3 bases respectively, with 11 bases between them. Looked up from germline, CDR1 is SGDLS and CDR2 is YYNGEE. The CDR3 consists of 14 residues. The CDR3 here is CASRPQRDTGELFF. The DNA of the CDR3 is TGTGCCAGCAGACCCCAGAGGGACACCGGGGAGCTGTTTTTT.

The table lists this clonotype with a few counts. The J gene is TRBJ2-7, the V gene TRBV7-9, with TRBD2 as a possible D gene (7 bases). Germline values: CDR1 SEHNR, CDR2 FQNEAQ (reference sequence). The V end lost 5 bases, the J end lost 1 base, and 15 bases lay between the germline ends. The CDR3 is made up of 15 amino acids. CDR3 in amino acids: CASSESGTPSYEQYF. CDR3 nucleotides: TGTGCCAGCAGCGAAAGCGGGACACCTTCCTACGAGCAGTACTTC.

In its sample, this clonotype was seen many times. A single base separates this from a much larger clone, so it may be a read error. V gene TRBV6-1 combines with J gene TRBJ2-7; the D is unclear. V was cut by 1 base and J by 5 bases, with 3 bases left in between. The CDR3 spans 11 residues. The germline V gene has CDR1 MNHNS and CDR2 SASEGT. As DNA, the CDR3 is TGTGCCAGCAGTGAAGGGCACGAGCAGTACTTC. This encodes CASSEGHEQYF.

This clonotype was observed at least ten times. This chain joins TRBV12-3 or TRBV12-4 and TRBJ1-1, with a possible D match to TRBD1 (5 bases). There are 14 residues in the CDR3. V dropped 3 bases and J dropped 1 base, with 9 bases sitting between them. The CDR3 loop reads CASSLEQANTEAFF. The CDR3 DNA reads TGTGCCAGCAGTTTGGAACAGGCGAACACTGAAGCTTTCTTT.